A selection of T cell receptor beta chains follows, all from one sample in a study of T cells in localized non-small cell lung cancer. Repertoires were generated with immunoSEQ multiplex PCR, while TCRdb's copy carries only in-frame clones and drops some. The sample has 25,000 to 35,000 clones; roughly nine tenths are singletons. The sequenced sample was PBMCs, obtained before any cancer treatment. These receptors were obtained from a man between 40 and 70 years old with stage II lung adenocarcinoma. The CDR3 runs from the conserved cysteine through the conserved F or W. D genes are given only for firm matches. Not every row has a clone size; where given, it reads once, few, many or a size class.

CDR3 protein: CASSSLGTGGYGYTF
CDR3 DNA: TGTGCCAGCAGCTCGCTAGGGACAGGGGGATATGGCTACACCTTC
V gene: TRBV5-5
clone size: -
CDR3 length: 15
D gene: TRBD1
J gene: TRBJ1-2

CDR3 protein: CASRLAERDTQYF
CDR3 DNA: TGCGCCAGCAGACTAGCCGAGAGGGATACGCAGTATTTT
V gene: TRBV5-1
clone size: once
CDR3 length: 13
D gene: -
J gene: TRBJ2-3

CDR3 protein: CASSQVGGKGEQFF
CDR3 DNA: TGCGCCAGCAGCCAAGTTGGGGGGAAGGGTGAGCAGTTCTTC
V gene: TRBV4-1
clone size: -
CDR3 length: 14
D gene: -
J gene: TRBJ2-1

CDR3 protein: CASNDPQARRPYNEQFF
CDR3 DNA: TGTGCCAGCAATGATCCCCAGGCGCGCCGACCCTACAATGAGCAGTTCTTC
V gene: TRBV27
clone size: -
CDR3 length: 17
D gene: -
J gene: TRBJ2-1

CDR3 protein: CASSLVGSFHEQFF
CDR3 DNA: TGTGCCAGCAGTTTGGTGGGGAGTTTCCATGAGCAGTTCTTC
V gene: TRBV27
clone size: -
CDR3 length: 14
D gene: -
J gene: TRBJ2-1

CDR3 protein: CASSLGQGARVSEQFF
CDR3 DNA: TGTGCCAGCAGCTTGGGACAGGGGGCGCGAGTTAGTGAGCAGTTCTTC
V gene: TRBV5-4
clone size: -
CDR3 length: 16
D gene: TRBD1
J gene: TRBJ2-1

CDR3 protein: CASFGDTQYF
CDR3 DNA: TGTGCCAGTTTTGGAGATACGCAGTATTTT
V gene: TRBV19
clone size: -
CDR3 length: 10
D gene: -
J gene: TRBJ2-3

CDR3 protein: CAISESGTPRENTGELFF
CDR3 DNA: TGTGCCATCAGTGAGTCAGGAACCCCCCGGGAGAACACCGGGGAGCTGTTTTTT
V gene: TRBV10-3
clone size: -
CDR3 length: 18
D gene: -
J gene: TRBJ2-2

CDR3 protein: CASSPTLDRGLSSYEQYF
CDR3 DNA: TGTGCCAGCAGTCCAACCTTGGACAGGGGGCTCTCCTCCTACGAGCAGTACTTC
V gene: TRBV27
clone size: -
CDR3 length: 18
D gene: TRBD1
J gene: TRBJ2-7

CDR3 protein: CASRTPGQGHTGELFF
CDR3 DNA: TGTGCCAGCAGAACTCCGGGACAGGGCCACACCGGGGAGCTGTTTTTT
V gene: TRBV28
clone size: -
CDR3 length: 16
D gene: TRBD1
J gene: TRBJ2-2

CDR3 protein: CASSFGGITEAFF
CDR3 DNA: TGTGCCAGCAGCTTCGGGGGGATCACTGAAGCTTTCTTT
V gene: TRBV11-2
clone size: -
CDR3 length: 13
D gene: -
J gene: TRBJ1-1

CDR3 protein: CASSYPESSQPQHF
CDR3 DNA: TGTGCCAGCAGTTACCCCGAATCGAGTCAGCCCCAGCATTTT
V gene: TRBV28
clone size: once
CDR3 length: 14
D gene: -
J gene: TRBJ1-5

CDR3 protein: CASCRDRLSLGNTIYF
CDR3 DNA: TGTGCCAGTTGCAGGGACCGACTCTCGTTGGGAAACACCATATATTTT
V gene: TRBV28
clone size: -
CDR3 length: 16
D gene: -
J gene: TRBJ1-3

CDR3 protein: CASSSQGIQETQYF
CDR3 DNA: TGTGCCAGCAGTTCGCAGGGGATCCAGGAGACCCAGTACTTC
V gene: TRBV28
clone size: -
CDR3 length: 14
D gene: -
J gene: TRBJ2-5

CDR3 protein: CASSLRGLSGISYEQYF
CDR3 DNA: TGTGCCAGCAGTTTAAGGGGTTTGAGCGGGATCTCCTACGAGCAGTACTTC
V gene: TRBV27
clone size: once
CDR3 length: 17
D gene: TRBD2
J gene: TRBJ2-7

CDR3 protein: CASSQDPSLKNTIYF
CDR3 DNA: TGCGCCAGCAGCCAAGACCCCTCGCTTAAGAACACCATATATTTT
V gene: TRBV4-1
clone size: -
CDR3 length: 15
D gene: -
J gene: TRBJ1-3

CDR3 protein: CASSSGTSGSFANTGELFF
CDR3 DNA: TGTGCCAGTAGTTCTGGGACTAGCGGGAGTTTCGCGAACACCGGGGAGCTGTTTTTT
V gene: TRBV19
clone size: few
CDR3 length: 19
D gene: TRBD2
J gene: TRBJ2-2

CDR3 protein: CASGQQLAGTGNNEQFF
CDR3 DNA: TGTGCCAGCGGCCAGCAGCTTGCAGGGACAGGGAACAATGAGCAGTTCTTC
V gene: TRBV5-6
clone size: -
CDR3 length: 17
D gene: TRBD1
J gene: TRBJ2-1

CDR3 protein: CASSPFSTGNTEAFF
CDR3 DNA: TGTGCCAGCTCACCTTTCTCCACAGGGAACACTGAAGCTTTCTTT
V gene: TRBV18
clone size: -
CDR3 length: 15
D gene: -
J gene: TRBJ1-1

CDR3 protein: CASSWRAGSNYGYTF
CDR3 DNA: TGTGCCAGCAGTTGGAGGGCCGGGAGCAACTATGGCTACACCTTC
V gene: TRBV28
clone size: -
CDR3 length: 15
D gene: -
J gene: TRBJ1-2